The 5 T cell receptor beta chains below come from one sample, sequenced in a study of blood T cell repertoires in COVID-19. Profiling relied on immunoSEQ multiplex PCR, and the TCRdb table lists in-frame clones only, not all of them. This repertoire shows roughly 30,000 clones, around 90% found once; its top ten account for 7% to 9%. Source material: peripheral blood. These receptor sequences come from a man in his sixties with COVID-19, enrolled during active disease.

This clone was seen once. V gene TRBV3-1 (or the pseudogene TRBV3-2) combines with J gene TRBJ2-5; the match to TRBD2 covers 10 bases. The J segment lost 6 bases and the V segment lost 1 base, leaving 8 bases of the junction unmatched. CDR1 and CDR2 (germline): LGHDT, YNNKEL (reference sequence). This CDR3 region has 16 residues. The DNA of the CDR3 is TGTGCCAGCAGCCAAGTCCGGACTAGCGGAAGTAAGACCCAGTACTTC. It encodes CASSQVRTSGSKTQYF.

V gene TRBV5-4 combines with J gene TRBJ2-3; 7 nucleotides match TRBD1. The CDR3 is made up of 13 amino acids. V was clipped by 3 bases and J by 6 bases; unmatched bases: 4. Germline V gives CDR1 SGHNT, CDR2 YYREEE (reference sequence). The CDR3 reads CASSSTGEDTQYF. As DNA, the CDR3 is TGTGCCAGCAGCTCCACAGGGGAGGATACGCAGTATTTT.

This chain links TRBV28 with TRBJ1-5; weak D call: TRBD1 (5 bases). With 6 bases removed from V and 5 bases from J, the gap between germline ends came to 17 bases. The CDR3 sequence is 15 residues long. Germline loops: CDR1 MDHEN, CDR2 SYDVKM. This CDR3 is CASSDTLGEDQPQHF. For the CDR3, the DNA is TGTGCCAGCAGCGACACTCTAGGGGAGGATCAGCCCCAGCATTTT.

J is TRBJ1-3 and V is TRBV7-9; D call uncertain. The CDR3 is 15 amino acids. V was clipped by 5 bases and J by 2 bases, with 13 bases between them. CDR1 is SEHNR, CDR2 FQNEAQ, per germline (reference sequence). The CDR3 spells CASSPADSTGNTIYF. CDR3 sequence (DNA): TGTGCCAGCAGCCCAGCGGACTCTACTGGAAACACCATATATTTT. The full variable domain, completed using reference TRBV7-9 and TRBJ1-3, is DTGVSQNPRHKITKRGQNVTFRCDPISEHNRLYWYRQTLGQGPEFLTYFQNEAQLEKSRLLSDRFSAERPKGSFSTLEIQRTEQGDSAMYLCASSPADSTGNTIYFGEGSWLTVV.

The DNA for the CDR3 is TGTGCCAGCAGCTTAGGGGGCAGGGGGAGAACCGGGGAGCTGTTTTTT. This codes for CASSLGGRGRTGELFF. The chain has TRBV11-2 and TRBJ2-2; 7 bases line up with TRBD1. Looked up from germline, CDR1 is SGHAT and CDR2 is FQNNGV. The V and J ends lost 1 base and 5 bases, in that order; junction bases with no gene match: 7. The CDR3 length is 16 residues.